The source of this T cell receptor (beta chain) is a study of tissue T cells after allogeneic stem cell transplantation. General study points: TCR repertoires tracked anatomic similarity, regardless of disease or transplant status. Sampling depth was limited, and the cohort was small and clinically varied.

The CDR3 loop spans 13 amino acids. The V gene's germline CDR1 is MNHEY and CDR2 SVGAGI. V was cut by 5 bases and J by 8 bases, with 12 bases left in between. With regard to this clone: The target antigen is unknown.

TCRbeta CDR3 was sequenced at survey depth with template counts. Only in-frame clones appear in the TCRdb table, and some are missing; sequencing was by immunoSEQ multiplex PCR. The sample contains about 10,000 clones, about three fifths of which appear only once. Comparators without hematopoietic cell transplant had other cancers, at least five gastrointestinal samples, and no known gastrointestinal disease. The sample in question was tissue from the jejunum, obtained at autopsy. This chain joins TRBV6-5 and TRBJ1-4; D is possibly TRBD1 (5 bases). This receptor was obtained from a woman between 18 and 55 years old with breast cancer. CDR3 region: CASSPGNFEKLFF. For the CDR3, the DNA is TGTGCCAGCAGTCCAGGGAATTTCGAAAAACTGTTTTTT.